What follows is one TCR beta chain and its context. Antigen unknown. The data originate from a study of cytomegalovirus exposure and HLA in healthy donors. Findings of the study overall: Rare TCR sequences predominated, though certain public TCRs were found in many donors. A later analysis found first-cohort TCR clusters tended to co-occur in the 120 validation repertoires. Associated with cytomegalovirus, according to the listing, were 150 to 200 TCR beta chains.

TCRdb's table, derived via immunoSEQ multiplex PCR, lists solely in-frame clones and lacks some. Of roughly 86,000 clones listed, less than 96% are singletons. This CDR3 is built from 14 residues. V lost 10 bases, J lost 1 base, and 9 bases stayed unmatched. Germline lookup yields CDR1 LNHDA and CDR2 SQIVND (reference sequence). This receptor was taken from a man in his late teens or twenties in good health and CMV-seropositive. J is TRBJ1-2 and V is TRBV19; 7 bases map to TRBD1. The sample consisted of PBMCs. For the CDR3, the DNA is TGTGCCACCGGGACAGCCGGACGTAACTATGGCTACACCTTC. It encodes CATGTAGRNYGYTF.